These 11 T cell receptor beta chains were sequenced from one sample in a study of blood T cells in healthy people across ages. A second PCR, run for 7 to 11 cycles, used a sample-barcoded 5' primer plus a J-beta primer mix. TCRdb redid the calling of the 5' RACE reads with MiXCR, one entry per CDR3 protein. The data contain around 940,000 distinct CDR3 sequences, roughly 51% of them singletons. Sequenced input: blood. Receptors were obtained from an older woman in good health.

The chain has TRBV28 and TRBJ2-5; D may match TRBD1 or TRBD2 (5 bases each). The CDR3 contains 13 residues. V was cut by 6 bases and J by 4 bases, with 12 bases left in between. The germline gives CDR1 MDHEN, CDR2 SYDVKM. The CDR3 DNA follows: TGTGCCAGCAGCAAAGGGGACCGAGAGACCCAGTACTTC. As protein: CASSKGDRETQYF.

This clonotype appeared a few times. This rearrangement joins TRBV7-2 to TRBJ2-3; 8 bases are a match to TRBD2. Germline-derived CDR1 and CDR2 are SGHTA and FQGNSA. This CDR3 has 19 residues. Unmatched junction bases numbered 21, after V lost 5 bases and J lost 5 bases. The CDR3 loop is CASSPRTSSNGGRVDTQYF. The DNA of the CDR3 is TGTGCCAGCAGCCCAAGGACTAGCTCAAATGGGGGGCGAGTAGATACGCAGTATTTT.

The rearrangement links TRBV5-8 to TRBJ2-7, with 13 bases matching TRBD2. This CDR3 has 14 residues. The V gene's germline CDR1 is SGHTS and CDR2 YDEGEE. The V and J ends lost 1 base and 6 bases, in that order; junction bases with no gene match: 1. DNA of the CDR3: TGTGCCAGCAGCTTGACTAGCGGGAGGGGCGAGCAGTACTTC. Amino acids: CASSLTSGRGEQYF.

The J gene is TRBJ1-1, the V gene TRBV12-3 or TRBV12-4, with 9 bases matching TRBD1. This CDR3 has 14 residues. J lost 8 bases, V lost 7 bases, and 11 bases had no gene match. CDR3 nucleotides: TGTGCCAGCACCTCGACAGGGGGGCTCTGGGAAGCTTTCTTT. It translates to CASTSTGGLWEAFF.

This clonotype was observed a handful of times. The chain employs TRBV29-1 and TRBJ1-4; no definite D call. From germline, CDR1 is SQVTM and CDR2 ANQGSEA. V dropped 2 bases and J dropped 8 bases, with 6 bases sitting between them. The CDR3 sequence is 11 residues long. The CDR3 loop is CSVELGEKLFF. Written as DNA, the CDR3 is TGCAGCGTTGAATTGGGGGAAAAACTGTTTTTT.

The chain has TRBV4-3 and TRBJ1-2; tentative D call: TRBD1 (5 bases). Per the germline V gene, CDR1 is LGHNA and CDR2 is YSLEER. Trimming stripped 1 base from V and 2 bases from J, with 11 bases between. The CDR3 extends over 15 amino acids. CDR3 protein: CASSQARAPNYGYTF. The DNA of the CDR3 is TGCGCCAGCAGCCAAGCCAGGGCCCCAAACTATGGCTACACCTTC.

The CDR3 sequence is CASSQVLGINYGYTF. As DNA, the CDR3 is TGTGCCAGCAGCCAAGTATTGGGGATAAACTATGGCTACACCTTC. J is TRBJ1-2 and V is TRBV3-1; D not certain. Trimming took off 1 base at V and 2 bases at J, with 11 bases between the two ends. The CDR3 has 15 residues. CDR1 and CDR2 (germline): LGHDT, YNNKEL (reference sequence).

The rearrangement uses TRBV6-2 or TRBV6-3 and TRBJ2-7; TRBD1 might be the D (6 bases). The CDR3 has 13 amino acids. The germline CDR1 and CDR2 sequences are MNHEY and SVGEGT. V lost 9 bases and J lost 4, with 16 bases in between. In DNA, the CDR3 is TGTGCCAGTTTACAGGGCTTCCCATACGAGCAGTACTTC. Its translation is CASLQGFPYEQYF.

In DNA, the CDR3 is TGTGCCAGCAAGCCAGGGGAGGGAAAACTGTTTTTT. Protein: CASKPGEGKLFF. The chain combines TRBV2 with TRBJ1-4, with D perhaps TRBD1 (6 bases). This CDR3 has 12 residues. Germline loops: CDR1 SNHLY, CDR2 FYNNEI. Trimming stripped 7 bases from V and 10 bases from J, with 13 bases between.

This clonotype was recorded a few times. The chain is built from TRBV2 and TRBJ1-2, with D possibly matching TRBD1 (5 bases). CDR3 size: 13 residues. Germline CDR1 and CDR2: SNHLY and FYNNEI. Trimming took 6 bases from V and 8 from J, leaving 16 bases between them. The CDR3 DNA is TGTGCCAGCAGCCTAGTGGGGCCAGAAGGCTACACCTTC. It specifies CASSLVGPEGYTF.

The chain links TRBV18 to TRBJ2-1; D might be TRBD2 (6 bases). The CDR3 has 15 amino acids. V dropped 6 bases and J dropped 5 bases, with 17 bases sitting between them. CDR1 is KGHSH and CDR2 is LQKENI in the germline V gene. This chain's CDR3 is CASSRAAGWNNEQFF. DNA of the CDR3: TGTGCCAGCTCCCGGGCTGCGGGGTGGAACAATGAGCAGTTCTTC.